This entry lists 31 T cell receptor beta chains sequenced from one sample in a study of technical replicates of blood from a few donors. Method: immunoSEQ multiplex PCR; TCRdb's copy keeps in-frame clones and lacks some. The sample consists of under 70,000 clones, 91% of them appearing once. Sequenced: PBMCs. The receptors derive from a human donor in good health. Some clones in this sample may be carry-over from other donors' samples.

The chain joins TRBV9 to TRBJ2-5; TRBD2 matches 14 bases. V lost 2 bases to trimming and J lost 5 bases; unmatched junction nucleotides: 11. CDR3 length: 18 residues. Germline loops: CDR1 SGDLS, CDR2 YYNGEE. The CDR3 sequence: CASSVTTGTSGRTETQYF. The CDR3 DNA reads TGTGCCAGCAGCGTGACGACCGGGACTAGCGGGAGAACGGAGACCCAGTACTTC.

This chain joins TRBV15 and TRBJ1-1; 7 nucleotides line up with TRBD1. The J segment lost 5 bases and the V segment lost 8 bases, leaving 11 bases of the junction unmatched. The germline CDR1 and CDR2 sequences are LNHNV and YYDKDF (reference sequence). This CDR3 spans 14 amino acids. The CDR3 coding sequence is TGTGCCACCTCACAAACGAGGGGGCTAACTGAAGCTTTCTTT. Its translation: CATSQTRGLTEAFF.

This clone was counted once. V is TRBV10-2 and J is TRBJ2-5; 9 bases align to TRBD2. Germline V gene sequence: CDR1 WSHSY, CDR2 SAAADI. The CDR3 contains 16 residues. J lost 4 bases, V lost 2 bases, and 8 bases had no gene match. Here the CDR3 reads CASSERWGSGGETQYF. In DNA, the CDR3 is TGCGCCAGCAGTGAGCGTTGGGGTAGCGGGGGAGAGACCCAGTACTTC.

V and J are TRBV6-4 and TRBJ1-1; D uncertain. The germline V gene has CDR1 MRHNA and CDR2 SNTAGT. The germline V and J ends were trimmed by 6 bases and 1 base, with 12 bases remaining between them. The CDR3 is made up of 14 amino acids. CDR3 DNA: TGTGCCAGCAGCTACCTACAGAAGAACACTGAAGCTTTCTTT. Encoded protein: CASSYLQKNTEAFF.

This chain joins TRBV6-6 and TRBJ2-5, with D hard to call. The germline gives CDR1 MNHNY, CDR2 SVGAGI (reference sequence). The V and J ends lost 5 bases and 2 bases respectively, with 3 bases between them. The CDR3 is 11 amino acids. The CDR3 bases are TGTGCCAGCAGTGTACAAGAGACCCAGTACTTC. It codes for CASSVQETQYF.

The genes are TRBV5-1 and TRBJ2-7, with 7 positions matching TRBD2. Trimming at V came to 0 bases and at J to 7 bases, leaving 13 bases not matched to a gene. Germline V lookup: CDR1 SGHRS, CDR2 YFSETQ. The length of the CDR3 is 16 residues. The chain's CDR3 is CASSLAGGFPFAEQYF. The CDR3 region has the DNA TGCGCCAGCAGCTTGGCCGGGGGGTTTCCCTTTGCGGAGCAGTACTTC.

The rearrangement uses TRBV13 and TRBJ1-5, with D unresolved. The germline V and J ends were trimmed by 7 bases and 4 bases, with 8 bases remaining between them. The CDR3 length is 12 residues. CDR1 and CDR2 from the germline V gene are PRHDT and FYEKMQ (reference sequence). The CDR3 spells CASIRGNQPQHF. The CDR3 DNA sequence: TGTGCCAGCATCCGCGGGAATCAGCCCCAGCATTTT.

The chain has TRBV11-3 and TRBJ2-3, with a possible D match to TRBD1 (5 bases). This CDR3 region has 11 residues. Germline-derived CDR1 and CDR2 are SGHNT and YENEEA. V lost 5 bases to trimming and J lost 9 bases, with 9 bases between them. CDR3 bases: TGTGCCAGCAGCGCGGACAAAACGCAGTATTTT. This translates into CASSADKTQYF.

The chain carries TRBV29-1 and TRBJ2-7; D might be TRBD1 (5 bases). Trimming removed 2 bases at V and 2 bases at J, with 13 bases between. The CDR3 is 14 amino acids. The germline V gene encodes CDR1 SQVTM and CDR2 ANQGSEA. Here the CDR3 DNA reads TGCAGCGTTGAAAGTCCGGACACGGCCTACGAGCAGTACTTC. It codes for CSVESPDTAYEQYF.

The chain uses TRBV18 and TRBJ1-5; D is undetermined. Germline CDR1 and CDR2: KGHSH and LQKENI. This CDR3 is built from 16 residues. The V gene lost 3 bases and the J gene lost 0 bases, with 12 bases spanning the gap. For the CDR3, the DNA is TGTGCCAGCTCACCCTCGGGTTCTTATAGCAATCAGCCCCAGCATTTT. It yields the protein CASSPSGSYSNQPQHF. The variable domain in full, with the rest retrieved from reference TRBV18 and TRBJ1-5, is NAGVMQNPRHLVRRRGQEARLRCSPMKGHSHVYWYRQLPEEGLKFMVYLQKENIIDESGMPKERFSAEFPKEGPSILRIQQVVRGDSAAYFCASSPSGSYSNQPQHFGDGTRLSIL.

The chain uses TRBV30 and TRBJ1-2; perhaps TRBD1 as D (6 bases). This CDR3 spans 12 amino acids. CDR1 GTSNPN and CDR2 SVGIG come from the germline V gene (reference sequence). The CDR3 region is CAVRTANYGYTF. The CDR3 DNA reads TGTGCAGTGAGGACAGCTAACTATGGCTACACCTTC.

The rearrangement uses TRBV7-2 and TRBJ2-1, with 7 nucleotides matching TRBD1. Germline loops: CDR1 SGHTA, CDR2 FQGNSA. Germline trimming cut 4 bases from V and 7 bases from J; bases unmatched to any gene: 7. The CDR3 runs 14 residues. DNA of the CDR3: TGTGCCAGCAGCTCATCCGGGACAGAAAATGAGCAGTTCTTC. It yields the protein CASSSSGTENEQFF.

V usage is TRBV7-7 and J usage is TRBJ2-3; TRBD2 matches at 11 bases. The ends lost 5 bases at V and 1 base at J; junction bases unmatched: 8. Germline CDR1 SSHAT, CDR2 FNYEAQ (reference sequence). This CDR3 is 17 amino acids long. The CDR3 is CASSPLTSGDRTDTQYF. The CDR3 DNA sequence: TGTGCCAGCAGCCCCCTGACTAGCGGGGACCGCACAGATACGCAGTATTTT.

In nucleotides, the CDR3 is TGTGCCAGCAAGACTAGCTTTACAGATACGCAGTATTTT. Its protein product is CASKTSFTDTQYF. The rearrangement uses TRBV19 and TRBJ2-3; TRBD2 agrees at 7 bases. The J segment lost 3 bases and the V segment lost 9 bases, leaving 6 bases of the junction unmatched. CDR3 length: 13 residues. Per germline, CDR1 LNHDA and CDR2 SQIVND (reference sequence).

The V call is TRBV5-1, the J call TRBJ1-6; no definite D call. CDR3 length: 17 amino acids. Trimming removed 0 bases from V and 0 bases from J, with 10 bases in between. Germline V gene data show CDR1 as SGHRS and CDR2 as YFSETQ. The CDR3 DNA reads as TGCGCCAGCAGCTTGGCATGGCCAAGCTCCTATAATTCACCCCTCCACTTT. This translates into CASSLAWPSSYNSPLHF.

The V gene is TRBV27, the J gene TRBJ1-6; TRBD1 agrees at 10 bases. The junction had 6 bases not matched to a gene; V was cut back by 0 bases and J by 7 bases. The CDR3 runs to 17 residues. CDR1 is MNHEY, CDR2 SMNVEV, per germline (reference sequence). The CDR3 loop is CASSLSWPGQGNSPLHF. The DNA of the CDR3 is TGTGCCAGCAGTTTATCTTGGCCGGGACAGGGGAATTCACCCCTCCACTTT.

The rearrangement links TRBV7-3 to TRBJ2-1; 8 bases agree with TRBD1. Germline-derived CDR1 and CDR2 are SGHTA and FQGTGA. The CDR3 contains 14 residues. V shed 3 bases, J shed 7 bases, and the junction held 5 bases outside the gene matches. The CDR3 is CASSLNTGGNEQFF. CDR3 sequence (DNA): TGTGCCAGCAGCTTGAACACAGGGGGAAATGAGCAGTTCTTC.

This clone turned up a few times. The chain uses TRBV7-8 and TRBJ1-2, with D unclear. Trimming cost V 5 bases and J 7 bases, with 14 bases left between them. This CDR3 has 13 residues. Germline CDR1 reads SGHVS; CDR2 reads FQNEAQ. The CDR3 is CASSQTGFGGYTF. CDR3 bases: TGTGCCAGCAGCCAAACGGGATTTGGTGGCTACACCTTC.

The CDR3 bases are TGTGCCAGCAGCTTAGAGGACAGCAACTATGGCTACACCTTC. It encodes CASSLEDSNYGYTF. The chain carries TRBV7-8 and TRBJ1-2; D is perhaps TRBD1 (6 bases). The CDR3 sequence is 14 residues long. Trimming took off 1 base at V and 2 bases at J, with 8 bases between the two ends. Germline CDR1 reads SGHVS; CDR2 reads FQNEAQ. Using reference TRBV7-8 and TRBJ1-2 for the parts outside the CDR3, the full variable domain is GAGVSQSPRYKVAKRGQDVALRCDPISGHVSLFWYQQALGQGPEFLTYFQNEAQLDKSGLPSDRFFAERPEGSVSTLKIQRTQQEDSAVYLCASSLEDSNYGYTFGSGTRLTVV.

This sequence joins TRBV9 and TRBJ1-1; D uncertain. CDR1 is SGDLS, CDR2 YYNGEE, per germline. This CDR3 region has 13 residues. Trimming took 4 bases from V and 3 from J, leaving 10 bases between them. The CDR3 region is CASSRRGDTEAFF. The CDR3 DNA follows: TGTGCCAGCAGCCGCCGAGGTGACACTGAAGCTTTCTTT. Full variable domain (outside the CDR3, taken from reference TRBV9 and TRBJ1-1): DSGVTQTPKHLITATGQRVTLRCSPRSGDLSVYWYQQSLDQGLQFLIQYYNGEERAKGNILERFSAQQFPDLHSELNLSSLELGDSALYFCASSRRGDTEAFFGQGTRLTVV.

The rearrangement links TRBV5-6 to TRBJ2-2; 11 bases match TRBD2. This CDR3 is built from 16 residues. The germline gives CDR1 SGHDT, CDR2 YYEEEE. V shed 0 bases and J 4 bases; nucleotides not matched to a gene: 2. Here the CDR3 reads CASSLGLAGPTGELFF. The CDR3 region has the DNA TGTGCCAGCAGCTTGGGACTAGCGGGGCCCACCGGGGAGCTGTTTTTT.

Only a few counts were recorded for this clone. The J gene is TRBJ1-4, the V gene TRBV30; 8 positions agree with TRBD1. V lost 8 bases and J lost 7; bases outside the gene matches: 15. The germline V gene encodes CDR1 GTSNPN and CDR2 SVGIG (reference sequence). The CDR3 contains 15 residues. For the CDR3, the DNA is TGTGCCCTAGGACAGGGAGGGGTTGGGTTTGAAAAACTGTTTTTT. It yields the protein CALGQGGVGFEKLFF.

The chain couples TRBV2 to TRBJ1-2; 9 positions match TRBD1. The CDR3 extends over 14 amino acids. V gave up 4 bases and J gave up 4 bases; unmatched junction bases: 4. The germline V gene encodes CDR1 SNHLY and CDR2 FYNNEI. CDR3 residues: CASSGGQGGYGYTF. In DNA, the CDR3 is TGTGCCAGCAGTGGGGGACAGGGCGGCTATGGCTACACCTTC.

This clone came up a few times. The chain employs TRBV19 and TRBJ1-6; 8 bases line up with TRBD1. The V gene's germline CDR1 is LNHDA and CDR2 SQIVND (reference sequence). With 3 bases clipped from V and 6 bases from J, the junction kept 4 bases outside the gene matches. There are 15 residues in the CDR3. CDR3 amino acids: CASSITGQGNSPLHF. The CDR3 DNA follows: TGTGCCAGTAGTATTACTGGACAGGGTAATTCACCCCTCCACTTT.

This clone appeared once. The chain carries TRBV9 and TRBJ2-1; 15 bases match TRBD2. V was pared by 1 base and J by 9 bases, with 11 bases of the junction left unmatched. Germline V gives CDR1 SGDLS, CDR2 YYNGEE. The CDR3 is made up of 18 amino acids. CDR3: CASSVTPGLAGGQSEQFF. Here the CDR3 DNA reads TGTGCCAGCAGCGTAACCCCGGGACTAGCGGGGGGCCAGAGTGAGCAGTTCTTC. The full variable domain, in which reference TRBV9 and TRBJ2-1 provide the parts outside the CDR3, is DSGVTQTPKHLITATGQRVTLRCSPRSGDLSVYWYQQSLDQGLQFLIQYYNGEERAKGNILERFSAQQFPDLHSELNLSSLELGDSALYFCASSVTPGLAGGQSEQFFGPGTRLTVL.

The rearrangement links TRBV7-2 to TRBJ2-5; 8 nucleotides agree with TRBD2. This CDR3 comprises 19 residues. Trimming at V came to 5 bases and at J to 4 bases, leaving 21 bases not matched to a gene. Germline CDR1 reads SGHTA; CDR2 reads FQGNSA. The CDR3, as DNA: TGTGCCAGCAGCCTTGAAGCTCTGCGGGGGGCCGCGGTACCAGAGACCCAGTACTTC. Translation: CASSLEALRGAAVPETQYF.

The V gene is TRBV19, the J gene TRBJ1-2, with D unclear. The V and J ends lost 9 bases and 1 base respectively, with 15 bases between them. Germline V CDR1 and CDR2: LNHDA, SQIVND (reference sequence). This CDR3 is built from 14 residues. CDR3 loop: CASSTPGINYGYTF. Written as DNA, the CDR3 is TGTGCCAGCTCGACACCTGGAATTAACTATGGCTACACCTTC.

The rearrangement uses TRBV27 and TRBJ2-1; D is uncertain. CDR3 size: 17 residues. Between the trimmed V and J ends, which lost 4 bases and 0 bases, there was a span of 16 bases. CDR1 is MNHEY, CDR2 SMNVEV, per germline (reference sequence). The CDR3 loop reads CASSSDTLESSYNEQFF. CDR3 DNA sequence: TGTGCCAGCAGTTCCGACACCTTAGAAAGCTCCTACAATGAGCAGTTCTTC.

The V gene is TRBV6-6, the J gene TRBJ2-1, with TRBD2 identical over 9 bases. Unmatched junction bases numbered 9, after V lost 6 bases and J lost 6 bases. The CDR3 spans 15 residues. CDR1 is MNHNY and CDR2 is SVGAGI in the germline V gene (reference sequence). Here the CDR3 DNA reads TGTGCCAGCAGCCCGACCGGGACTAGCCGCAATGAGCAGTTCTTC. Its protein is CASSPTGTSRNEQFF.

The chain carries TRBV5-1 and TRBJ2-2; 10 bases are a match to TRBD1. The germline V gene has CDR1 SGHRS and CDR2 YFSETQ. V shed 4 bases, J shed 7 bases, and the junction held 7 bases outside the gene matches. The CDR3 loop spans 15 amino acids. This CDR3 reads CASSHRDRGSGELFF. CDR3 bases: TGCGCCAGCAGCCACCGGGACAGGGGAAGCGGGGAGCTGTTTTTT.

The chain employs TRBV4-3 and TRBJ2-6, with 7 bases lining up with TRBD2. The CDR3 loop spans 18 amino acids. J lost 0 bases, V lost 0 bases, and 5 bases had no gene match. The V gene's germline CDR1 is LGHNA and CDR2 YSLEER. As DNA, the CDR3 is TGCGCCAGCAGCCAAGAGGGCCGGGGGGTCTCTGGGGCCAACGTCCTGACTTTC. Translated, it gives CASSQEGRGVSGANVLTF.